One and the same sample provided the 29 T cell receptor beta chains below, sequenced in a study of cytomegalovirus exposure and HLA in healthy donors. Primers: 60 Vbeta forward and 13 Jbeta reverse. Some clones are missing from TCRdb's copy, which holds only in-frame ones; the method was immunoSEQ multiplex PCR. The profile shows about 110,000 clones, approximately 80% of them singletons. The sequenced material came from PBMCs. These receptors were obtained from a man between 60 and 75 years old in good health and CMV-seronegative.

This clone was counted a single time. This chain links TRBV2 with TRBJ2-4, with D unclear. In germline, CDR1 is SNHLY, CDR2 FYNNEI. With 3 bases removed from V and 0 bases from J, the gap between germline ends came to 9 bases. This CDR3 contains 15 residues. CDR3 in amino acids: CASSEMPGAKNIQYF. CDR3 sequence (DNA): TGTGCCAGCAGTGAGATGCCGGGAGCCAAAAACATTCAGTACTTC.

This clone was recorded once. The J gene is TRBJ2-1, the V gene TRBV9; 8 positions agree with TRBD2. Germline CDR1 reads SGDLS; CDR2 reads YYNGEE. V shed 4 bases and J 0 bases; nucleotides not matched to a gene: 12. This CDR3 contains 18 residues. The CDR3 reads CASSSLSGGLGSYNEQFF. In DNA, the CDR3 is TGTGCCAGCAGCTCCCTATCGGGGGGGCTAGGCTCCTACAATGAGCAGTTCTTC. The full variable domain, completed using reference TRBV9 and TRBJ2-1, is DSGVTQTPKHLITATGQRVTLRCSPRSGDLSVYWYQQSLDQGLQFLIQYYNGEERAKGNILERFSAQQFPDLHSELNLSSLELGDSALYFCASSSLSGGLGSYNEQFFGPGTRLTVL.

The chain employs TRBV20-1 and TRBJ1-2; D unresolved. The CDR3 spans 11 residues. The germline gives CDR1 DFQATT, CDR2 SNEGSKA (reference sequence). Trimming removed 3 bases from V and 7 bases from J, with 9 bases in between. The CDR3 DNA reads as TGCAGTGCTAGTGGGCGGGGTGGCTACACCTTC. Translation gives CSASGRGGYTF.

V gene TRBV6-5 combines with J gene TRBJ1-6; D gene ambiguous. This CDR3 is 11 amino acids long. V gave up 9 bases and J gave up 7 bases, with 7 bases separating them. Germline CDR1 reads MNHEY; CDR2 reads SVGAGI. CDR3 in amino acids: CARKRNSPLHF. CDR3 nucleotides: TGTGCCAGGAAGCGGAATTCACCCCTCCACTTT.

The V and J genes are TRBV5-5 and TRBJ1-1; TRBD1 is a possible D gene (5 bases). Trimming removed 4 bases at V and 8 bases at J, with 24 bases between. The CDR3 loop spans 16 amino acids. The germline V gene encodes CDR1 SGHKS and CDR2 YYEKEE (reference sequence). This CDR3 reads CASSPLGDGSPGEAFF. The CDR3 DNA reads TGTGCCAGCAGCCCGTTAGGAGACGGCTCACCAGGGGAAGCTTTCTTT. Using reference TRBV5-5 and TRBJ1-1 for the parts outside the CDR3, the full variable domain is DAGVTQSPTHLIKTRGQQVTLRCSPISGHKSVSWYQQVLGQGPQFIFQYYEKEERGRGNFPDRFSARQFPNYSSELNVNALLLGDSALYLCASSPLGDGSPGEAFFGQGTRLTVV.

This clone has more than one count but fewer than ten. The chain combines TRBV7-2 with TRBJ1-1, with 7 bases matching TRBD1. Germline V gives CDR1 SGHTA, CDR2 FQGNSA. Trimming removed 4 bases from V and 4 bases from J; junction bases left unmatched: 3. The CDR3 length is 13 residues. The CDR3 loop is CASSSTGTTEAFF. The CDR3 DNA reads as TGTGCCAGCAGCTCGACAGGGACCACTGAAGCTTTCTTT. Complete variable domain (other parts from reference TRBV7-2 and TRBJ1-1): GAGVSQSPSNKVTEKGKDVELRCDPISGHTALYWYRQSLGQGLEFLIYFQGNSAPDKSGLPSDRFSAERTGGSVSTLTIQRTQQEDSAVYLCASSSTGTTEAFFGQGTRLTVV.

This clone has just one count. The chain combines TRBV6-5 with TRBJ2-7; D may be TRBD1 (6 bases). Germline-derived CDR1 and CDR2 are MNHEY and SVGAGI. This CDR3 has 15 residues. Trimming removed 0 bases at V and 2 bases at J, with 11 bases between. The DNA for the CDR3 is TGTGCCAGCAGTTACTCGCAGACAGGAGCCTACGAGCAGTACTTC. Amino acid sequence: CASSYSQTGAYEQYF.

This rearrangement joins TRBV11-2 to TRBJ1-2; D is ambiguous. Germline CDR1 SGHAT, CDR2 FQNNGV. V was clipped by 0 bases and J by 11 bases, with 10 bases between them. The length of the CDR3 is 12 residues. DNA of the CDR3: TGTGCCAGCAGCTTAGAAGGGAGGGATTACACCTTC. Protein product: CASSLEGRDYTF.

The J gene is TRBJ2-2, the V gene TRBV9, with 7 bases that match TRBD2. Per germline, CDR1 SGDLS and CDR2 YYNGEE. The CDR3 covers 15 residues. V was pared by 4 bases and J by 2 bases, with 5 bases of the junction left unmatched. The CDR3 DNA sequence: TGTGCCAGCAGCAAGGGACTACTAAACACCGGGGAGCTGTTTTTT. This encodes CASSKGLLNTGELFF.

V and J are TRBV7-3 and TRBJ2-1; 11 bases align to TRBD2. The V and J ends lost 1 base and 6 bases, in that order; junction bases with no gene match: 8. The CDR3 contains 17 residues. The germline gives CDR1 SGHTA, CDR2 FQGTGA. Here the CDR3 DNA reads TGTGCCAGCAGCTTAATGGCGACTAGCGGGGTGGGCAATGAGCAGTTCTTC. Its protein is CASSLMATSGVGNEQFF. The whole variable domain, filled in from reference TRBV7-3 and TRBJ2-1, reads GAGVSQTPSNKVTEKGKYVELRCDPISGHTALYWYRQSLGQGPEFLIYFQGTGAADDSGLPNDRFFAVRPEGSVSTLKIQRTERGDSAVYLCASSLMATSGVGNEQFFGPGTRLTVL.

The gene calls are TRBV7-2 and TRBJ1-6; 8 bases fit TRBD1. The germline V gene has CDR1 SGHTA and CDR2 FQGNSA. This CDR3 has 18 amino acids. V shed 6 bases, J shed 1 base, and the junction held 11 bases outside the gene matches. The CDR3 DNA sequence: TGTGCCAGCAGGGACAGGGTTCGAGCAACTTCCTATAATTCACCCCTCCACTTT. Protein sequence: CASRDRVRATSYNSPLHF.

This rearrangement joins TRBV4-3 to TRBJ1-6; D is uncertain. The CDR3 length is 17 residues. V gave up 7 bases and J gave up 3 bases, with 19 bases separating them. CDR1 is LGHNA and CDR2 is YSLEER in the germline V gene. The CDR3: CASTRRVEVGYNSPLHF. CDR3 coding DNA: TGCGCCAGCACCCGGAGGGTGGAGGTGGGCTATAATTCACCCCTCCACTTT.

The chain uses TRBV7-3 and TRBJ2-5; D gene ambiguous. CDR3 length equals 13 residues. The ends were cut back, 0 bases at V and 4 bases at J, with 6 bases in the middle. Germline V gene data show CDR1 as SGHTA and CDR2 as FQGTGA. CDR3 region: CASSLTKRETQYF. The CDR3 nucleotides are TGTGCCAGCAGCTTAACGAAGCGAGAGACCCAGTACTTC.

This clone was seen a few times. The chain uses TRBV11-2 and TRBJ1-6, with D unresolved. Germline-derived CDR1 and CDR2 are SGHAT and FQNNGV. Trimming shortened V by 0 bases and J by 6 bases, and 6 bases separated the two germline ends. The CDR3 loop spans 14 amino acids. CDR3 sequence reads: CASSLEAPNSPLHF. In DNA, the CDR3 is TGTGCCAGCAGCTTAGAGGCACCTAATTCACCCCTCCACTTT.

This clone occurred a few times. The chain is built from TRBV4-1 and TRBJ1-1, with TRBD1 as a possible D gene (6 bases). The germline V and J ends were trimmed by 1 base and 1 base, with 10 bases remaining between them. This CDR3 is 15 amino acids long. CDR1 and CDR2 (germline): MGHRA, YSYEKL. In DNA, the CDR3 is TGCGCCAGCAGCCAAGTTCACAGGGAGAACACTGAAGCTTTCTTT. Translating it yields CASSQVHRENTEAFF.

Here the CDR3 DNA reads TGTGCCAGCAGTGAATGGGGGGGCCTGAGAGATACGCAGTATTTT. Residues: CASSEWGGLRDTQYF. The chain recombines TRBV6-4 with TRBJ2-3, with D perhaps TRBD2 (7 bases). The CDR3 is 15 amino acids. Germline loops: CDR1 MRHNA, CDR2 SNTAGT. Trimming took off 3 bases at V and 5 bases at J, with 15 bases between the two ends.

The chain combines TRBV4-3 with TRBJ2-6, with D tentatively TRBD1 (5 bases). CDR3 length: 16 residues. The ends were cut back, 4 bases at V and 0 bases at J, with 10 bases in the middle. Germline values: CDR1 LGHNA, CDR2 YSLEER. The CDR3 nucleotides are TGCGCCAGCAGCCTTACACAGGCCTCTGGGGCCAACGTCCTGACTTTC. Translating it yields CASSLTQASGANVLTF.

CDR3 in amino acids: CASSLGGSILGNEKLFF. The DNA of the CDR3 is TGTGCCAGCAGTCTAGGGGGCTCAATCCTGGGAAATGAAAAACTGTTTTTT. The chain is built from TRBV9 and TRBJ1-4; 7 bases agree with TRBD1. CDR3 length: 17 amino acids. In germline, CDR1 is SGDLS, CDR2 YYNGEE. The trim removed 5 bases at V and 5 bases at J, leaving 15 bases unmatched.

This clone was seen a few times. The rearrangement links TRBV2 to TRBJ1-1; D is ambiguous. The CDR3 contains 15 residues. With 1 base removed from V and 1 base from J, the gap between germline ends came to 10 bases. Germline V gene data show CDR1 as SNHLY and CDR2 as FYNNEI. The CDR3 DNA reads TGTGCCAGCAGTGAAGTTCGTACACCGAACACTGAAGCTTTCTTT. It translates to CASSEVRTPNTEAFF.

The rearrangement uses TRBV5-4 and TRBJ2-7; 13 nucleotides line up with TRBD2. Germline V lookup: CDR1 SGHNT, CDR2 YYREEE (reference sequence). The CDR3 is 16 residues long. The ends lost 5 bases at V and 0 bases at J; junction bases unmatched: 5. The CDR3 sequence is CASSQLAGGISYEQYF. The CDR3 DNA reads as TGTGCCAGCAGTCAACTAGCGGGGGGGATCTCCTACGAGCAGTACTTC.

The gene calls are TRBV18 and TRBJ1-5; D is undetermined. Germline V gene lookup returns CDR1 KGHSH and CDR2 LQKENI. V lost 3 bases and J 0 bases, leaving 9 bases between the germline ends. The CDR3 loop spans 15 amino acids. CDR3 region: CASSPYRNSNQPQHF. As DNA, the CDR3 is TGTGCCAGCTCACCGTACAGAAATAGCAATCAGCCCCAGCATTTT.

V usage is TRBV2 and J usage is TRBJ2-3, with 8 bases fitting TRBD2. CDR1 is SNHLY and CDR2 is FYNNEI in the germline V gene. The CDR3 length is 12 residues. The J segment lost 9 bases and the V segment lost 6 bases, leaving 5 bases of the junction unmatched. The CDR3 DNA follows: TGTGCCAGCAGCCCTGAGCGGGGGACGCAGTATTTT. Its protein is CASSPERGTQYF.

The V gene is TRBV10-3, the J gene TRBJ2-3, with 9 bases lining up with TRBD1. Germline CDR1 reads ENHRY; CDR2 reads SYGVKD. With 6 bases clipped from V and 0 bases from J, the junction kept 4 bases outside the gene matches. This CDR3 region has 15 residues. The CDR3 sequence is CAIRRTGVSTDTQYF. For the CDR3, the DNA is TGTGCCATCAGGAGGACAGGGGTGAGCACAGATACGCAGTATTTT.

The CDR3 spells CASSDPSEPQHF. In DNA, the CDR3 is TGTGCCAGCAGCGACCCTAGTGAGCCCCAGCATTTT. The rearrangement uses TRBV7-2 and TRBJ1-5; D is ambiguous. The V end lost 5 bases, the J end lost 8 bases, and 10 bases lay between the germline ends. Germline V gives CDR1 SGHTA, CDR2 FQGNSA. There are 12 residues in the CDR3.

This clone showed up just a few times. The chain uses TRBV29-1 and TRBJ2-5; D is possibly TRBD1 (5 bases). V was cut by 7 bases and J by 2 bases, with 14 bases left in between. This CDR3 contains 13 residues. CDR1 is SQVTM, CDR2 ANQGSEA, per germline. The CDR3 coding sequence is TGCAGCGCGGATGTAGGGGCGCAAGAGACCCAGTACTTC. Translation: CSADVGAQETQYF.

CDR3 DNA sequence: TGTGCCATCAGTGACGCAGGGGGCGTGAGTGGGGGTGAGCAGTTCTTC. Translation gives CAISDAGGVSGGEQFF. J is TRBJ2-1 and V is TRBV10-3; TRBD1 agrees at 8 bases. Germline CDR1 is ENHRY and CDR2 is SYGVKD. The CDR3 loop spans 16 amino acids. V gave up 3 bases and J gave up 9 bases; unmatched junction bases: 13.

This chain connects TRBV19 to TRBJ2-5; 7 bases agree with TRBD2. Trimming took 4 bases from V and 8 from J; bases not matched to a gene: 13. Germline CDR1 LNHDA, CDR2 SQIVND (reference sequence). This CDR3 has 15 residues. In DNA form, the CDR3 reads TGTGCCAGTAGTAAGAAGACTAGCATCCAGAGTACCCAGTACTTC. This encodes CASSKKTSIQSTQYF.

This clone was seen once. The chain has TRBV5-1 and TRBJ1-2, with 8 bases identical to TRBD1. V lost 4 bases and J lost 10; bases outside the gene matches: 15. Germline V gene data show CDR1 as SGHRS and CDR2 as YFSETQ. The CDR3 covers 15 residues. The CDR3 sequence is CASSPDRGGLLPYTF. Here the CDR3 DNA reads TGCGCCAGCAGCCCCGACAGGGGCGGACTTCTTCCCTACACCTTC.

On this clone: One end of the junction does not line up with germline, which may come from a read error. This chain joins TRBV6-5 and TRBJ2-1; D might be TRBD2 (6 bases). Germline lookup yields CDR1 MNHEY and CDR2 SVGAGI. This CDR3 is built from 13 residues. Here the CDR3 reads CAGSTGLYNEQFF. CDR3 bases: TGTGCCGGCAGTACGGGACTTTACAATGAGCAGTTCTTC.